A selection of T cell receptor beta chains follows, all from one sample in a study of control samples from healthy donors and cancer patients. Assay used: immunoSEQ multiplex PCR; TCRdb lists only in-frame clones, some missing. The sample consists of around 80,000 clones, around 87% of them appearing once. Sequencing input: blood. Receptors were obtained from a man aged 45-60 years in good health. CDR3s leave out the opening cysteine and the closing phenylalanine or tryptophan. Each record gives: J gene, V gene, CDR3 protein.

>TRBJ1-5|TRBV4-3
ASSQEKGGNQPQH
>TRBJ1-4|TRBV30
AWLAGTGNEKLF
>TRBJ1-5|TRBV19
ASSIGRQYSNQPQH
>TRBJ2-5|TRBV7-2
ASSSLRGRVSGETQY
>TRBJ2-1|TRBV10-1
ASSGTRDSFLSYNEQF
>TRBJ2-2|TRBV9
ASSVGLAEHTGELF
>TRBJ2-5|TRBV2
ASSRGPTQETQY
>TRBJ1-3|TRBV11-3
ASSVRIEGNTIY
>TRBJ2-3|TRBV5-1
ASSIASGRAISADTQY
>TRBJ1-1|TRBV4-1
ASSRQPWEREAF
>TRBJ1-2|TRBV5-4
ASSFLIPGGTGGYT
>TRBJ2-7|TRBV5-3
ASLEAGGPGSEQY
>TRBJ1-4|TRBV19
ASSGAGWREKLF
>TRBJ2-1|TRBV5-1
ASSPSIAGVNEQF
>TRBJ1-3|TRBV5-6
ASSLEEGWDTIY
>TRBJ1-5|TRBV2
ASTTDLNQPQH
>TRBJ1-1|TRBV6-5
ASRRSGGTEAF
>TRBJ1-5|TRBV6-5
ASSTGQFNQPQH
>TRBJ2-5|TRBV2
ASSEQEQETQY
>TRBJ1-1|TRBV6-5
ASSYGRGTTEAF
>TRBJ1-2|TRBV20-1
SATDYGYT
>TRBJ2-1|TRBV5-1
ASSYSGGRNNEQF
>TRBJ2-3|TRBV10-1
ASSRGPPTDTQY
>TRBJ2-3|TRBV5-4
ASSPGGAVDTQY
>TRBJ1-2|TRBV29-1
SAGAGNYGYT
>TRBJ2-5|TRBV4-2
ASSQDLGLAFLETQY
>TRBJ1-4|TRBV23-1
ASSQGHVDEKLF
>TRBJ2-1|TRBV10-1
ASSEPRDSSYNEQF
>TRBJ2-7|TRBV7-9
ASSHSGAGYEQY
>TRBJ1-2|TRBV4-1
ASSQENRGKEGYT
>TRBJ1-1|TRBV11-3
ASSYRGLGSTEAF
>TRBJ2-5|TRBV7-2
ASIQAGAETQY
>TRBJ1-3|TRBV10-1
ASSDNRGGSGNTIY
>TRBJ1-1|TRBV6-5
AALGPGAAEAF
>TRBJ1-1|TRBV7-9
ASSPLLGRRAF
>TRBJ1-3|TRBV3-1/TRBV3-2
ASSDGQFSGNTIY
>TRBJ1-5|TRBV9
ASSVGGVQPQH
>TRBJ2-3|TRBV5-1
ASSLAGTDRTQY
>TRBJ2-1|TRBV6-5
ASAGTGTINEQF
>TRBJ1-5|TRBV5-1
ASSLGTGGNQPQH
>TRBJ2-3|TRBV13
ASSSLKWGPTDTQY
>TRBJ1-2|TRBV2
ASSEVRVGGYT
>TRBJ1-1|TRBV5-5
ASSPETWGQDTEAF
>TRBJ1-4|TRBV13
ASSFGEKLF
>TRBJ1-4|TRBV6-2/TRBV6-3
ASSPTRASVEKLF
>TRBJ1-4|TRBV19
ATWGGATNEKLF
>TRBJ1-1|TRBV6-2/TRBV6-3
ASSYSEGNTEAF
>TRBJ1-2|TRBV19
ASSATGNYGYT
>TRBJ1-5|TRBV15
ATSRVGTEVNQPQH